This T cell receptor (beta chain) appears in the sequencing data of a study of T cells after yellow fever vaccination. Template switching with 5'RACE generated the TCR cDNA and added a universal primer site and UMIs. Using its own MiXCR run on the 5' RACE reads, TCRdb lists one record per CDR3 protein. The sample gives some 320,000 distinct CDR3 sequences, 8% to 10% of which show up once; roughly 18% is in the top ten. The study, taken as a whole, reports: The study re-detected most primary-vaccination clones after the booster (96% CD4, roughly 90% CD8).

About this clonotype itself: The antigen is not known.

The CDR3 length is 15 residues. Germline CDR1 MNHEY, CDR2 SVGEGT. V was clipped by 5 bases and J by 0 bases, with 13 bases between them. Sequencing used PBMCs, obtained on the day of the first yellow fever vaccination. This chain joins TRBV6-2 or TRBV6-3 and TRBJ2-5; possible D gene TRBD1, 5 bases. The receptor was derived from a man aged 18-30 years who received the YFV17D yellow fever vaccine. The CDR3 protein is CASSPDTHYQETQYF. The CDR3 coding sequence is TGTGCCAGCAGTCCGGACACGCACTACCAAGAGACCCAGTACTTC.